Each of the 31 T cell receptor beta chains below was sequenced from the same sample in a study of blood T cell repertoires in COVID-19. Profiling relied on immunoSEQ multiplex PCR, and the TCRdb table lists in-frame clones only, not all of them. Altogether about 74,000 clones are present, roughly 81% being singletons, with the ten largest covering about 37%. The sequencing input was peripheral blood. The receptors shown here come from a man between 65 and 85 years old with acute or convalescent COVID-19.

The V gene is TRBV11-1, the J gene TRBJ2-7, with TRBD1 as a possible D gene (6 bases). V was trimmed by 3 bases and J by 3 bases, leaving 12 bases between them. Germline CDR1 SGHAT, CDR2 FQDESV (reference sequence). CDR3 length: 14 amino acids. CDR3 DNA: TGTGCCAGCAGCTTTCTTGGGGGCAGCTACGAGCAGTACTTC. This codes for CASSFLGGSYEQYF.

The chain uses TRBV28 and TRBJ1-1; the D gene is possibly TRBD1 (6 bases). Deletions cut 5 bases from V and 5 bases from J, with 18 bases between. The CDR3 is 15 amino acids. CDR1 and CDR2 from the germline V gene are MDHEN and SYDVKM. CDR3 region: CASSPARGGGTEAFF. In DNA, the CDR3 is TGTGCCAGCAGTCCCGCTAGGGGGGGAGGTACTGAAGCTTTCTTT.

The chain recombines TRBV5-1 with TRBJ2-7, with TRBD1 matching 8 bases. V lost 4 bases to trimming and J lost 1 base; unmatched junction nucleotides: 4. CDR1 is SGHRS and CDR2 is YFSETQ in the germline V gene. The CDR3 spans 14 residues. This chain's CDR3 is CASSKQGGSYEQYF. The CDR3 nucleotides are TGCGCCAGCAGCAAACAGGGGGGTTCCTACGAGCAGTACTTC.

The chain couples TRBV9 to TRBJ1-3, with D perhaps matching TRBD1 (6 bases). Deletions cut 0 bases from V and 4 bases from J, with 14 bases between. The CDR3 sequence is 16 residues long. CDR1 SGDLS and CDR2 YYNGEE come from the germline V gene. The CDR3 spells CASSVAMAGAGNTIYF. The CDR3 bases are TGTGCCAGCAGCGTAGCGATGGCAGGGGCCGGAAACACCATATATTTT.

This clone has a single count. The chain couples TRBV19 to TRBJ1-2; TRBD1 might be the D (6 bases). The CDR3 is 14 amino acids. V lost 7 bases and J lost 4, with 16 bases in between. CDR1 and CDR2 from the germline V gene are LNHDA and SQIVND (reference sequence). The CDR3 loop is CASIPGGGRYGYTF. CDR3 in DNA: TGTGCCAGTATACCGGGAGGGGGACGCTATGGCTACACCTTC.

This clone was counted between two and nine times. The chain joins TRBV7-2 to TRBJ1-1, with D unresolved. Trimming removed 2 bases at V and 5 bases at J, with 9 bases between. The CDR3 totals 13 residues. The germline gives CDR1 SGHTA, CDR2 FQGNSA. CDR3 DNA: TGTGCCAGCAGCTTAACATCGATGACTGAAGCTTTCTTT. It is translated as CASSLTSMTEAFF.

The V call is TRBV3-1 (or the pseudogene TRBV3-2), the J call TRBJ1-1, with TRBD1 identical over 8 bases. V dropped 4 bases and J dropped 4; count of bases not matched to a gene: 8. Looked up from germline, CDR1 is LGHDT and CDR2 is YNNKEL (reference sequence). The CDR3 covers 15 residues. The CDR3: CASSPQGALGTEAFF. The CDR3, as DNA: TGTGCCAGCAGCCCCCAGGGGGCGTTGGGCACTGAAGCTTTCTTT.

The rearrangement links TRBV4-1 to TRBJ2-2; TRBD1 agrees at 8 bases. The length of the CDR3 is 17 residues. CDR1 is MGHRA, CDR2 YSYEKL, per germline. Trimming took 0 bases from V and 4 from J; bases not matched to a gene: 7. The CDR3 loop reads CASSQDRYRGSTGELFF. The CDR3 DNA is TGCGCCAGCAGCCAAGATCGGTACAGGGGGTCCACCGGGGAGCTGTTTTTT.

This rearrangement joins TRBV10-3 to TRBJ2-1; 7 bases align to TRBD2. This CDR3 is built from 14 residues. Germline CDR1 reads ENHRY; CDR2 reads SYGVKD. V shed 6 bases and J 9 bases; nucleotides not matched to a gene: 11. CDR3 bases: TGTGCCATCAGCTGGGGACTACAACGGGGTGAGCAGTTCTTC. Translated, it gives CAISWGLQRGEQFF.

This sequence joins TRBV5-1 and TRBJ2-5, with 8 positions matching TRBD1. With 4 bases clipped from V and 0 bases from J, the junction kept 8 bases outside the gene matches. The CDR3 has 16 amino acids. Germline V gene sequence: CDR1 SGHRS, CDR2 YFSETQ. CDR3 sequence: CASSPPTGGYQETQYF. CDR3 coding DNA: TGCGCCAGCAGCCCCCCCACAGGGGGGTACCAAGAGACCCAGTACTTC.

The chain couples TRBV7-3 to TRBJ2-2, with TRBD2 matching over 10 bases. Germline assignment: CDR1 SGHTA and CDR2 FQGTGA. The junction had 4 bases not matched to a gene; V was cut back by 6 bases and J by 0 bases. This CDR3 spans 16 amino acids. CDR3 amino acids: CASRTSGPTNTGELFF. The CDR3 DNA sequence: TGTGCCAGCAGGACTAGCGGGCCTACGAACACCGGGGAGCTGTTTTTT.

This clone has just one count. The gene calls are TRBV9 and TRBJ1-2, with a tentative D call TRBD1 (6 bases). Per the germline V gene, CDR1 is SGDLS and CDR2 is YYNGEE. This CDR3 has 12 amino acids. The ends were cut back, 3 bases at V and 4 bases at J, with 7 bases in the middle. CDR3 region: CASSGRGYGYTF. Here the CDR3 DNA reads TGTGCCAGCAGCGGCAGGGGCTATGGCTACACCTTC.

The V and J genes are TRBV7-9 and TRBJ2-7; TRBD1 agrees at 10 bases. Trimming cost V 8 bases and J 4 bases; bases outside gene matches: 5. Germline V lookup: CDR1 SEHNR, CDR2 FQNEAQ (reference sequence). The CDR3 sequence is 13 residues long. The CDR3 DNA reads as TGTGCCAGCTGCCGGACAGGGGGATACGAGCAGTACTTC. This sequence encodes CASCRTGGYEQYF.

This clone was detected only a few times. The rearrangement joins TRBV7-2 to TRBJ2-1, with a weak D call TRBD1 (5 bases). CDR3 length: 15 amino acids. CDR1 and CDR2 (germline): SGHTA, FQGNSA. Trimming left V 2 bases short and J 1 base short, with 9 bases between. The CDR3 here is CASSLRRQSYNEQFF. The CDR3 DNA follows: TGTGCCAGCAGCTTAAGGCGACAGTCCTACAATGAGCAGTTCTTC.

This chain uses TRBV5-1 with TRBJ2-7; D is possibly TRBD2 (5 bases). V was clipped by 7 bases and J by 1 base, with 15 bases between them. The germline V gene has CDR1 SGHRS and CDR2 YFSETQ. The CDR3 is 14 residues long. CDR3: CASAREVGSYEQYF. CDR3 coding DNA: TGCGCCAGCGCCCGGGAAGTCGGGTCCTACGAGCAGTACTTC.

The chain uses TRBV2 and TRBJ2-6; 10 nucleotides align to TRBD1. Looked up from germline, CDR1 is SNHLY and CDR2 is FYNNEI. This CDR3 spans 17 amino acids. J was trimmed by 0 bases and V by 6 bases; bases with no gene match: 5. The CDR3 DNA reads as TGTGCCAGCAGGCCCCGGGACAGGGGCTCTGGGGCCAACGTCCTGACTTTC. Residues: CASRPRDRGSGANVLTF.

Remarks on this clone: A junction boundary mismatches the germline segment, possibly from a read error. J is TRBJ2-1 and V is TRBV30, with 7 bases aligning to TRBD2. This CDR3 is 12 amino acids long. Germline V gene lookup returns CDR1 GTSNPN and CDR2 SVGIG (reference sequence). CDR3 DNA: TGTGCCTGGAGTGTATCAGTCGGGAGGCGAGTCTTC. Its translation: CAWSVSVGRRVF.

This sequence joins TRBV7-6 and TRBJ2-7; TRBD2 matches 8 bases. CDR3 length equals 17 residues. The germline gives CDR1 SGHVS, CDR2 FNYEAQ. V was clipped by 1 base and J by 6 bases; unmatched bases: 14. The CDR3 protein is CASSLDSPGGAFPEQYF. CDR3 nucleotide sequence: TGTGCCAGCAGCTTAGATTCTCCGGGAGGGGCCTTTCCCGAGCAGTACTTC.

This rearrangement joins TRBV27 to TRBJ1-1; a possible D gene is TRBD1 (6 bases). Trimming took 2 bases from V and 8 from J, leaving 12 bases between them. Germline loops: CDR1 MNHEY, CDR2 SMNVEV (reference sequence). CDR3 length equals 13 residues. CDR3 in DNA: TGTGCCAGCAGTTTACTTGGACAGCCAGAAGCTTTCTTT. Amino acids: CASSLLGQPEAFF.

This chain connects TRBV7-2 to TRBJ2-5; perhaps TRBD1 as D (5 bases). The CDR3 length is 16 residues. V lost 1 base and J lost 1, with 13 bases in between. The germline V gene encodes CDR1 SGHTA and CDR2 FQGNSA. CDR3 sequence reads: CASSLVATGTQETQYF. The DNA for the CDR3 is TGTGCCAGCAGCTTAGTGGCCACAGGAACCCAAGAGACCCAGTACTTC.

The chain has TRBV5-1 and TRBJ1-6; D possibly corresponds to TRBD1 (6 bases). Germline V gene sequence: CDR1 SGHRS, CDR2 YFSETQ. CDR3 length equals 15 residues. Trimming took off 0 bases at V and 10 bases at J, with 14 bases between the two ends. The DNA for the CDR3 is TGCGCCAGCAGCTTGGATGGGGGCGGAAGATCACCCCTCCACTTT. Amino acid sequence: CASSLDGGGRSPLHF.

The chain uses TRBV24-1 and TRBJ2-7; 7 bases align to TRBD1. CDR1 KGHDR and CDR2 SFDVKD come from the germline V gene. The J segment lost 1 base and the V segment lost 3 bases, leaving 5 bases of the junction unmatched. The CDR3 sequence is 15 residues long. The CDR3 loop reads CATSDPDRESYEQYF. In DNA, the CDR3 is TGTGCCACCAGTGATCCCGACAGGGAATCCTACGAGCAGTACTTC.

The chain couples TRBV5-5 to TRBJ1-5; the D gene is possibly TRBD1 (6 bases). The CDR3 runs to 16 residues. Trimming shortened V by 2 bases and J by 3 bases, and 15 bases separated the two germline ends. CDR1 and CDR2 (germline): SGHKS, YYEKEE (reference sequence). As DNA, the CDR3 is TGTGCCAGCAGCTTCAGGGGTGGAGATCTCAATCAGCCCCAGCATTTT. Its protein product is CASSFRGGDLNQPQHF.

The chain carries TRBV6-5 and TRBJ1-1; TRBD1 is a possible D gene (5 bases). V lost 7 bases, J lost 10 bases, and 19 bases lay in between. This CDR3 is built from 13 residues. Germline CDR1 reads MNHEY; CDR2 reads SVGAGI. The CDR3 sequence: CASTPQGGAVAFF. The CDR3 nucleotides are TGTGCCAGCACCCCTCAGGGCGGGGCCGTAGCTTTCTTT.

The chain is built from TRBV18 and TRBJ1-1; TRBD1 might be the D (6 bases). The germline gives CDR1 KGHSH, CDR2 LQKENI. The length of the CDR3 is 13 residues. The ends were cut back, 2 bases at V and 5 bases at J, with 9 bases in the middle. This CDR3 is CASSPWQGTEAFF. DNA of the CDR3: TGTGCCAGCTCACCATGGCAGGGGACTGAAGCTTTCTTT.

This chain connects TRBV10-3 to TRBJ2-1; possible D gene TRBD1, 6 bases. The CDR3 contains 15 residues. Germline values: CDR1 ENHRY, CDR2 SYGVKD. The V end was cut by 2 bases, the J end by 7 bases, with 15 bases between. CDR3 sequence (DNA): TGTGCCATCAGTGAGAGTGGGTTAGGGGGAAATGAGCAGTTCTTC. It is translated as CAISESGLGGNEQFF.

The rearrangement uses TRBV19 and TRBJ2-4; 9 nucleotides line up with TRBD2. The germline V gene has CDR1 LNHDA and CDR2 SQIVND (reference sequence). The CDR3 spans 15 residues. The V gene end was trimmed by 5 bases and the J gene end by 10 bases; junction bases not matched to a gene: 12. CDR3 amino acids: CASSLGLAWPGIQYF. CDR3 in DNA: TGTGCCAGTAGTCTAGGACTAGCGTGGCCCGGAATTCAGTACTTC.

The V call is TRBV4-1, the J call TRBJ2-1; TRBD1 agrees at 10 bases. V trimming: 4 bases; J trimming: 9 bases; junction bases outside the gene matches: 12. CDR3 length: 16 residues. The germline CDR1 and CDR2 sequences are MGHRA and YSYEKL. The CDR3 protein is CASSLSGTGEVGEQFF. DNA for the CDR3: TGCGCCAGCAGCCTTTCCGGGACAGGGGAGGTCGGTGAGCAGTTCTTC.

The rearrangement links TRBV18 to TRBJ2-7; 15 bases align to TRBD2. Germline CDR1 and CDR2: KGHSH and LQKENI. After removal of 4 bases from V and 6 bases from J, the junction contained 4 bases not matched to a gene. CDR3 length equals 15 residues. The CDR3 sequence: CASSRGLAGGTEQYF. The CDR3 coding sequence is TGTGCCAGCTCACGGGGACTAGCGGGAGGAACCGAGCAGTACTTC.

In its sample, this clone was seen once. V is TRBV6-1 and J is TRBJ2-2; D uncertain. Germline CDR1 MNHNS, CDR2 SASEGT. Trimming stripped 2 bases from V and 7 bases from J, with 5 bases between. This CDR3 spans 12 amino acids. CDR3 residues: CASSENYGELFF. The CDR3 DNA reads TGTGCCAGCAGTGAAAACTACGGGGAGCTGTTTTTT.

For the CDR3, the DNA is TGCGCCAGCAGCCAGGATTGGGGGACAGGTGATGGCTACACCTTC. It encodes CASSQDWGTGDGYTF. The V gene is TRBV4-3, the J gene TRBJ1-2, with TRBD1 matching over 8 bases. Germline CDR1 LGHNA, CDR2 YSLEER. The V and J ends lost 3 bases and 6 bases, in that order; junction bases with no gene match: 9. This CDR3 has 15 residues.